The text below deals with one TCR beta chain. Its target is not known. The sample comes from a study of T cell responses to AZD1222 COVID-19 vaccine. Study-wide findings and caveats: Scientists sampled the repertoires only once the peak T cell response had passed. At study baseline, merely a handful of AZD1222 recipients were seropositive. It should be noted that donors were predominantly white British and more often female, and clonal diversity was possibly underestimated.

V dropped 5 bases and J dropped 7 bases, with 15 bases sitting between them. The length of the CDR3 is 15 residues. The germline V gene has CDR1 LNHDA and CDR2 SQIVND (reference sequence). Repertoires were generated with immunoSEQ multiplex PCR, while TCRdb's copy carries only in-frame clones and drops some. The sample consists of some 84,000 clones, approximately 85% of them appearing once. V and J are TRBV19 and TRBJ1-6; D is perhaps TRBD1 (6 bases). The receptor was isolated from an adult who received the AZD1222 COVID-19 vaccine. The sequencing used peripheral blood, collected 28 days after the second AZD1222 dose. CDR3: CASSLRDRLNSPLHF. The CDR3 DNA follows: TGTGCCAGTAGTCTCCGAGACAGGCTAAATTCACCCCTCCACTTT. The variable domain in full, completed from reference TRBV19 and TRBJ1-6, reads DGGITQSPKYLFRKEGQNVTLSCEQNLNHDAMYWYRQDPGQGLRLIYYSQIVNDFQKGDIAEGYSVSREKKESFPLTVTSAQKNPTAFYLCASSLRDRLNSPLHFGNGTRLTVT.